A selection of T cell receptor beta chains follows, all from one sample in a study of read filtering for tumor transcriptome and immune sequencing. Via MiXCR, TCRdb re-called the reads, giving one row per CDR3 protein. This sample yields 55,000 to 60,000 distinct CDR3 sequences, of which over 9% are seen a single time; 16% belongs to the top ten. Sequences were obtained from a population of CD138-negative cells sorted from bone marrow. Every receptor here comes from a donor aged 40 or over with multiple myeloma. The CDR3 runs from the conserved cysteine through the conserved F or W. The order of the fields is D gene, V gene, J gene, clone size, CDR3 DNA, CDR3 protein. The D gene is left open where the match is weak. Size tells how often a clone was seen (once, few, many) or the class of an expanded clone, and some rows leave it out.

d_gene: TRBD2; v_gene: TRBV4-2; j_gene: TRBJ2-2; abundance: many; CDR3nt: TGTGCCAGCAGCCCCCGACTAGCGGGGGAGGTAGCCGGGGAGCTGTTTTTT; CDR3aa: CASSPRLAGEVAGELFF
d_gene: TRBD1; v_gene: TRBV5-6; j_gene: TRBJ1-1; abundance: many; CDR3nt: TGTGCCAGCAGAAGACAGGGGGCTATTGAAGCTTTCTTT; CDR3aa: CASRRQGAIEAFF
d_gene: .; v_gene: TRBV5-1; j_gene: TRBJ2-2; abundance: .; CDR3nt: TGCGCCAGCAGCTGGGGGTCCTTCACCGGGGAGCTGTTTTTT; CDR3aa: CASSWGSFTGELFF
d_gene: .; v_gene: TRBV24-1; j_gene: TRBJ1-5; abundance: many; CDR3nt: TGTGCCACCAGTGATACGGGGGGATCAGGCCAGCCCCAGCATTTT; CDR3aa: CATSDTGGSGQPQHF
d_gene: .; v_gene: TRBV4-2; j_gene: TRBJ2-2; abundance: many; CDR3nt: TGTGCCAGCAGCCAACGGCAGGGGTCCACCGGGGAGCTGTTTTTT; CDR3aa: CASSQRQGSTGELFF
d_gene: .; v_gene: TRBV10-3; j_gene: TRBJ2-7; abundance: many; CDR3nt: TGTGCCATCAGTGACCCTGGGCCCCTCTTGATTTACGAGCAGTACTTC; CDR3aa: CAISDPGPLLIYEQYF
d_gene: .; v_gene: TRBV5-1; j_gene: TRBJ1-2; abundance: few; CDR3nt: TGCGCCAGCAGTTCGGACAAATATGGCTACACCTTC; CDR3aa: CASSSDKYGYTF
d_gene: .; v_gene: TRBV28; j_gene: TRBJ1-5; abundance: .; CDR3nt: TGTGCCAGCAGTTTGAATCGGCCCCAGCATTTT; CDR3aa: CASSLNRPQHF
d_gene: .; v_gene: TRBV10-2; j_gene: TRBJ2-7; abundance: many; CDR3nt: TGCGCCAGTTCCTCGACAGAATACGAGCAGTACTTC; CDR3aa: CASSSTEYEQYF
d_gene: .; v_gene: TRBV7-3; j_gene: TRBJ2-1; abundance: many; CDR3nt: TGTGCCAGCAGTTCACAGGAATACAATGAGCAGTTCTTC; CDR3aa: CASSSQEYNEQFF
d_gene: TRBD1; v_gene: TRBV24-1; j_gene: TRBJ1-5; abundance: many; CDR3nt: TGTGCCACCAGTGATTCGGACAGGGGCAATCAGCCCCAGCATTTT; CDR3aa: CATSDSDRGNQPQHF
d_gene: TRBD1; v_gene: TRBV5-6; j_gene: TRBJ1-1; abundance: many; CDR3nt: TGTGCCAGCAGCGCCAGGGGGTTGAACACTGAAGCTTTCTTT; CDR3aa: CASSARGLNTEAFF
d_gene: .; v_gene: TRBV28; j_gene: TRBJ1-1; abundance: many; CDR3nt: TGTGCCAGCAGAACGACAGAACGGAACACTGAAGCTTTCTTT; CDR3aa: CASRTTERNTEAFF
d_gene: TRBD1; v_gene: TRBV24-1; j_gene: TRBJ2-5; abundance: many; CDR3nt: TGTGCCACCAGTGGCCCTAAACGGGACAGGGGAGGAGAGACCCAGTACTTC; CDR3aa: CATSGPKRDRGGETQYF
d_gene: TRBD2; v_gene: TRBV20-1; j_gene: TRBJ2-1; abundance: many; CDR3nt: TGCAGTGCACCAGAACGGACTAGCGGCAATGAGCAGTTCTTC; CDR3aa: CSAPERTSGNEQFF
d_gene: .; v_gene: TRBV6-2/TRBV6-3; j_gene: TRBJ2-7; abundance: many; CDR3nt: TGTGCCAGCAGTTTCAGGGTCGACGAGCAGTACTTC; CDR3aa: CASSFRVDEQYF
d_gene: .; v_gene: TRBV20-1; j_gene: TRBJ2-2; abundance: .; CDR3nt: TGCAGTGCTAGACTGCGGGGCACTAACACCGGGGAGCTGTTTTTT; CDR3aa: CSARLRGTNTGELFF
d_gene: .; v_gene: TRBV10-3; j_gene: TRBJ2-2; abundance: many; CDR3nt: TGTGCCATCAGTGAGCTAGCGCCCTCCGAGGTGTTTTTT; CDR3aa: CAISELAPSEVFF
d_gene: .; v_gene: TRBV4-1; j_gene: TRBJ2-7; abundance: .; CDR3nt: TGCGCCAGCAGCCAAGATCCCAGGGCGTACGAGCAGTACTTC; CDR3aa: CASSQDPRAYEQYF
d_gene: .; v_gene: TRBV9; j_gene: TRBJ2-3; abundance: many; CDR3nt: TGTGCCAGCAGCTCCCGACTCGGGGTCAGCACAGATACGCAGTATTTT; CDR3aa: CASSSRLGVSTDTQYF
d_gene: .; v_gene: TRBV5-4; j_gene: TRBJ1-2; abundance: many; CDR3nt: TGTGCCAGCAGCTTGGGCTTCAGGGATGGCTACACCTTC; CDR3aa: CASSLGFRDGYTF
d_gene: .; v_gene: TRBV19; j_gene: TRBJ1-5; abundance: many; CDR3nt: TGTGCCAGTACCGGCTATAGCAATCAGCCCCAGCATTTT; CDR3aa: CASTGYSNQPQHF
d_gene: TRBD2; v_gene: TRBV20-1; j_gene: TRBJ2-5; abundance: many; CDR3nt: TGCAGTGCTAGAGATCCTAGCGGGGGGGTAGAGACCCAGTACTTC; CDR3aa: CSARDPSGGVETQYF
d_gene: .; v_gene: TRBV23-1; j_gene: TRBJ1-6; abundance: many; CDR3nt: TGCGCCAGCAGTCAAGTACAGGCAATCCAAATATCGAATTCACCCCTCCACTTT; CDR3aa: CASSQVQAIQISNSPLHF
d_gene: .; v_gene: TRBV10-3; j_gene: TRBJ1-1; abundance: many; CDR3nt: TGTGCCATCAGTGAGTCGGGGGGGCAAGCTTTCTTT; CDR3aa: CAISESGGQAFF
d_gene: .; v_gene: TRBV6-6; j_gene: TRBJ2-7; abundance: .; CDR3nt: TGTGCCAGCAGTTACCTGGGAACCTACGAGCAGTACTTC; CDR3aa: CASSYLGTYEQYF
d_gene: .; v_gene: TRBV10-1; j_gene: TRBJ2-7; abundance: many; CDR3nt: TGCGCCAGCAGTGAGTCGACCCAGGGGAACTACGAGCAGTACTTC; CDR3aa: CASSESTQGNYEQYF
d_gene: TRBD1; v_gene: TRBV5-5; j_gene: TRBJ1-4; abundance: few; CDR3nt: TGTGCCAGCAGCGGGGGACAGAGAAATGAAAAACTGTTTTTT; CDR3aa: CASSGGQRNEKLFF
d_gene: TRBD1; v_gene: TRBV4-2; j_gene: TRBJ1-2; abundance: .; CDR3nt: TGTGCCAGCAGCCAGGAGGACTCGGGACAGGGCATAAATGGCTGCACCTTC; CDR3aa: CASSQEDSGQGINGCTF
d_gene: .; v_gene: TRBV5-1; j_gene: TRBJ2-4; abundance: many; CDR3nt: TGCGCCAGCAGCCTTCGACAGGTTGGAAACATTCAGTACTTC; CDR3aa: CASSLRQVGNIQYF
d_gene: .; v_gene: TRBV10-3; j_gene: TRBJ1-1; abundance: many; CDR3nt: TGTGCCATCGCATCCGCAGGAGGGAAGACTGAAGCTTTCTTT; CDR3aa: CAIASAGGKTEAFF
d_gene: TRBD2; v_gene: TRBV9; j_gene: TRBJ2-1; abundance: many; CDR3nt: TGTGCCAGCAGCGTAGACGAGAGACTAGCGGGCAATGAGCAGTTCTTC; CDR3aa: CASSVDERLAGNEQFF
d_gene: .; v_gene: TRBV19; j_gene: TRBJ1-2; abundance: .; CDR3nt: TGTGCCAGTACCGCCACGGGACACCTATATGGCTACACCTTC; CDR3aa: CASTATGHLYGYTF
d_gene: .; v_gene: TRBV7-9; j_gene: TRBJ2-5; abundance: many; CDR3nt: TGTGCCAGCAGAAAGATCTCCGGGACGGACCAAGAGACCCAGTACTTC; CDR3aa: CASRKISGTDQETQYF
d_gene: .; v_gene: TRBV19; j_gene: TRBJ2-3; abundance: many; CDR3nt: TGTGCCAGTAGTGTGACAGGCCGGGGGCTCACAGATACGCAGTATTTT; CDR3aa: CASSVTGRGLTDTQYF
d_gene: .; v_gene: TRBV7-7; j_gene: TRBJ2-3; abundance: many; CDR3nt: TGTGCTAGCAGCTTAGGACAGAGCACAGATACGCAGTATTTT; CDR3aa: CASSLGQSTDTQYF
d_gene: .; v_gene: TRBV10-3; j_gene: TRBJ2-5; abundance: few; CDR3nt: TGTGCCATCAGTGGTAGCGGACAAGAGACCCAGTACTTC; CDR3aa: CAISGSGQETQYF
d_gene: .; v_gene: TRBV6-5; j_gene: TRBJ1-1; abundance: many; CDR3nt: TGTGCCAGCAGTTGGTGGGTGAACACTGAAGCTTTCTTT; CDR3aa: CASSWWVNTEAFF
d_gene: .; v_gene: TRBV6-6; j_gene: TRBJ2-1; abundance: many; CDR3nt: TGTGCCAGCAGTCTACCGGGCGAGCAGTTCTTC; CDR3aa: CASSLPGEQFF
d_gene: TRBD1; v_gene: TRBV19; j_gene: TRBJ1-5; abundance: many; CDR3nt: TGTGCCAGTAGTATCTGGGACAGGGGGCGCAATCAGCCCCAGCATTTT; CDR3aa: CASSIWDRGRNQPQHF
d_gene: .; v_gene: TRBV20-1; j_gene: TRBJ1-1; abundance: many; CDR3nt: TGCAGTGCTAATCTACAGCTTGGGAACACTGAAGCTTTCTTT; CDR3aa: CSANLQLGNTEAFF
d_gene: .; v_gene: TRBV6-1; j_gene: TRBJ2-2; abundance: many; CDR3nt: TGTGCCAGCAGTCCTACCCGGAGCGGGGAGCTGTTTTTT; CDR3aa: CASSPTRSGELFF
d_gene: TRBD2; v_gene: TRBV6-6; j_gene: TRBJ2-2; abundance: few; CDR3nt: TGTGCCAGCAAAGCGGGGGAGAACACCGGGGAGCTGTTTTTT; CDR3aa: CASKAGENTGELFF
d_gene: .; v_gene: TRBV7-2; j_gene: TRBJ2-2; abundance: many; CDR3nt: TGTGCCAGCAGCTTCTTAGCTACTACCGGGGAGCTGTTTTTT; CDR3aa: CASSFLATTGELFF
d_gene: .; v_gene: TRBV6-2/TRBV6-3; j_gene: TRBJ2-7; abundance: many; CDR3nt: TGTGCCAGCGGTGCTGTGACAGGATCCGAGCAGTACTTC; CDR3aa: CASGAVTGSEQYF
d_gene: .; v_gene: TRBV5-1; j_gene: TRBJ2-7; abundance: many; CDR3nt: TGCGCCAGCAGCTTGTTCGGGGGAAACGAGCAGTACTTC; CDR3aa: CASSLFGGNEQYF
d_gene: .; v_gene: TRBV18; j_gene: TRBJ1-5; abundance: many; CDR3nt: TGTGCCAGCTCACCGAACAGGCCGAATCAGCCCCAGCATTTT; CDR3aa: CASSPNRPNQPQHF
d_gene: .; v_gene: TRBV5-1; j_gene: TRBJ2-7; abundance: many; CDR3nt: TGCGCCAGCAGCGGGACAGCGGGGGTGGTCTACGAGCAGTACTTC; CDR3aa: CASSGTAGVVYEQYF
d_gene: TRBD1; v_gene: TRBV5-1; j_gene: TRBJ1-5; abundance: many; CDR3nt: TGCGCCAGCAGCTTATCAGGGGGCGATCAGCCCCAGCATTTT; CDR3aa: CASSLSGGDQPQHF
d_gene: .; v_gene: TRBV5-1; j_gene: TRBJ1-1; abundance: few; CDR3nt: TGCGCCAGCAGCTTGTTCGCCGGAAAGAACACTGAAGCTTTCTTT; CDR3aa: CASSLFAGKNTEAFF
d_gene: .; v_gene: TRBV30; j_gene: TRBJ2-5; abundance: many; CDR3nt: TGTGCCTGGCGGGGAGTAGTCGGGGAGACCCAGTACTTC; CDR3aa: CAWRGVVGETQYF
d_gene: .; v_gene: TRBV6-5; j_gene: TRBJ2-3; abundance: many; CDR3nt: TGTGCCAGCAGTTCATCCTGGGGCACAGATACGCAGTATTTT; CDR3aa: CASSSSWGTDTQYF
d_gene: .; v_gene: TRBV6-5; j_gene: TRBJ2-7; abundance: .; CDR3nt: TGTGCCAGCATCGAAGGGGTTCGGACGTACTTC; CDR3aa: CASIEGVRTYF
d_gene: .; v_gene: TRBV20-1; j_gene: TRBJ2-1; abundance: many; CDR3nt: TGCAGTGCTAGACTCCAGGGGTACTACAATGAGCAGTTCTTC; CDR3aa: CSARLQGYYNEQFF
d_gene: .; v_gene: TRBV19; j_gene: TRBJ1-6; abundance: many; CDR3nt: TGTGCCAGTAGGGTAGGCAACGCTGGTTCACCCCTCCACTTT; CDR3aa: CASRVGNAGSPLHF
d_gene: .; v_gene: TRBV5-1; j_gene: TRBJ2-1; abundance: .; CDR3nt: TGCGCCAGCAGCCTTGAGTTCGGGGTTAAGGACAATGAGCAGTTCTTC; CDR3aa: CASSLEFGVKDNEQFF